This T cell receptor (beta chain) was obtained from a study of breast tumors, draining lymph nodes, adjacent tissues. Study-wide points: The lymph node origin of tumor T cells was framed as consistent with a hypothesis, not demonstrated.

Samples came from axillary lymph nodes draining the breast cancer. V dropped 2 bases and J dropped 6 bases, with 5 bases sitting between them. Germline CDR1 MNHNS, CDR2 SASEGT. The CDR3 is 12 residues long. This clonotype has more than one count but fewer than ten. Its antigen remains unidentified. In TCRdb, the multiplex PCR reads were re-called with MiXCR into one record per CDR3 protein. The sample lists a few hundred thousand distinct CDR3 sequences, under 35% seen once, with approximately 3.6% in the top ten. This chain joins TRBV6-1 and TRBJ2-4; D might be TRBD1 (5 bases). This clonotype originated in a female donor with breast cancer. Some clones in this sample may be carry-over from other donors' samples. The sample was axillary lymph node tissue. The CDR3 nucleotides read TGTGCCAGCAGTGAACAGGGAAACATTCAGTACTTC. It encodes CASSEQGNIQYF.